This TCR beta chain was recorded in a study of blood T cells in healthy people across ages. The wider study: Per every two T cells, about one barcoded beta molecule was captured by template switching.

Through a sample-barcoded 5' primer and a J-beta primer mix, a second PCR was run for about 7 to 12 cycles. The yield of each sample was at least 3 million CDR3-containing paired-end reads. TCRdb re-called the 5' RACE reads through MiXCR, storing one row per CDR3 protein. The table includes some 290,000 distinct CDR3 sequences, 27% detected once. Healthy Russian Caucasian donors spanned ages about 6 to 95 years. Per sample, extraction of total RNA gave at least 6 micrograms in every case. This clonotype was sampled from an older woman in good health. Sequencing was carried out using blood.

The CDR3 loop reads CASSKGLRYRGKNIQYF. DNA of the CDR3: TGTGCCAGCAGCAAAGGGCTCCGTTATAGAGGCAAAAACATTCAGTACTTC. The V and J genes are TRBV21-1 and TRBJ2-4. TRBV21-1 is classified as a pseudogene. This CDR3 contains 17 residues.